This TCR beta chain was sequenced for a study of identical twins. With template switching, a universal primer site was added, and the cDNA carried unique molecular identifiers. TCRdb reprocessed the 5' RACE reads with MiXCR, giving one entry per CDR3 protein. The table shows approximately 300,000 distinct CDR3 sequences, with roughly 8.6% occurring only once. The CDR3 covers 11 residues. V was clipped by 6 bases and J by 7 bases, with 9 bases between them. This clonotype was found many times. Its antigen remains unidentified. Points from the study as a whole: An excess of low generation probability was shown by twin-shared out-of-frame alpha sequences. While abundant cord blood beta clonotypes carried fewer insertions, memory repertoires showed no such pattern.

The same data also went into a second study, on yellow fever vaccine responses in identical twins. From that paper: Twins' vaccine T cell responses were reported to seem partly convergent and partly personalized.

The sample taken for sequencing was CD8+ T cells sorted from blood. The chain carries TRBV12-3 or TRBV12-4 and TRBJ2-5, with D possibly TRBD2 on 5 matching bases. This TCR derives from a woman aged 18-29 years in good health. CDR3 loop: CASSPGGTQYF. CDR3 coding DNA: TGTGCCAGCAGCCCCGGAGGGACCCAGTACTTC.